Reported below is one T cell receptor (beta chain). Its antigen remains unknown. The treatment denotes: around 19 received Ad26.COV2.S at low or high dose, single or two shots; 5 received placebo; per-sample allocation not given. Day 63 following the first vaccine or placebo injection was when the samples were taken. The data originate from a study of Ad26.COV2.S vaccination and SARS-CoV-2 variants. Turning to the study itself: The donor was enrolled in the Ad26.COV2.S arm of the COV1001 trial. Study-wide findings and caveats: Analyses that measured TCR breadth and depth may have underestimated total T cell responses.

Clones were read by immunoSEQ multiplex PCR, and TCRdb kept only the in-frame ones, dropping some. The data show about 350,000 clones, roughly 81% seen once. This sample comprised peripheral blood, obtained in a trial of Ad26.COV2.S vaccine versus placebo. The origin of this receptor is a person aged 18-65 years who received the Ad26.COV2.S COVID-19 vaccine or a placebo.

CDR3 sequence: CASSYRQASGYTF. The CDR3 coding sequence is TGTGCCAGCAGTTATCGGCAGGCCTCTGGCTACACCTTC. The rearrangement uses TRBV6-5 and TRBJ1-2; no clear D. The CDR3 totals 13 residues. Germline lookup yields CDR1 MNHEY and CDR2 SVGAGI. V lost 3 bases and J lost 7, with 12 bases in between.